This TCR beta chain was identified during a study of T cells after yellow fever vaccination. CDR1 is DFQATT, CDR2 SNEGSKA, per germline (reference sequence). The V end was cut by 3 bases, the J end by 3 bases, with 12 bases between. The length of the CDR3 is 13 residues. Whole-study findings and limits: In FACS-sorted repertoires, abundant clonotypes from the bulk population could appear as contaminants. A faster peak, day 5 versus 15, was reached by the weaker secondary response. Shared CD4/CD8 clonotypes were a small share, likely from convergent recombination.

For TCR, cDNA came from 5'RACE template switching, which added a universal primer site and UMIs. TCRdb passed the 5' RACE reads through MiXCR, listing each CDR3 protein once. In the table there are 200,000 or so distinct CDR3 sequences, 6% to 8% of which are singletons. This clonotype appeared many times. Antigen unknown. This clonotype was obtained from a man aged 30-40 years who received the YFV17D yellow fever vaccine. The chain links TRBV20-1 to TRBJ2-7; maybe TRBD1 (5 bases). This specimen consisted of CD4+ T cells sorted from PBMCs, obtained on the day of the yellow fever booster vaccination. CDR3 amino acids: CSASNPGYYEQYF. The CDR3 nucleotides read TGCAGTGCTAGTAATCCAGGGTACTACGAGCAGTACTTC.